This T cell receptor (beta chain) emerged from a study of T cell repertoires in cytomegalovirus infection. As for the study in general: Public TCR beta signatures provided an indication of both CMV infection and a matching HLA type.

Study-wide results and limits: Cumulative public TCR beta family frequency identified carriers of CMV plus the relevant HLA. The study found HLA-C-restricted CMV-specific TCR beta clonotypes dominating the ex vivo response.

TCRdb processed the reads anew with MiXCR; each CDR3 protein has one entry. The repertoire consists of 740,000 or so distinct CDR3 sequences, with approximately 40% occurring once and the leading ten covering around 3%. Note on this clonotype: Its antigen remains unidentified.

The germline V and J ends were trimmed by 1 base and 4 bases, with 10 bases remaining between them. This CDR3 spans 14 amino acids. CDR1 is MGHRA, CDR2 YSYEKL, per germline. The receptor was derived from a human donor in good health (CMV status not recorded). Some clones in this sample may be carry-over from other donors' samples. The V call is TRBV4-1, the J call TRBJ1-2; D is ambiguous. Sample: PBMCs. The CDR3 region has the DNA TGCGCCAGCAGCCAAGGGAGAGACACCTATGGCTACACCTTC. It encodes CASSQGRDTYGYTF.